The 5 T cell receptor beta chains below come from one sample, sequenced in a study of shared clonotypes between healthy human individuals. TCRdb's copy holds only in-frame clones and misses some; the assay was immunoSEQ multiplex PCR. The sample consists of just over 95,000 clones, roughly two thirds of them appearing once. The sample taken for sequencing was memory CD8+ T cells sorted from blood. Subset noted: CD45RO+ cells pooled with CCR7-negative TemRA cells. Receptor source: a man between 25 and 39 years old in good health.

The chain links TRBV27 to TRBJ1-1; 11 bases align to TRBD1. Germline CDR1 reads MNHEY; CDR2 reads SMNVEV (reference sequence). The CDR3 runs to 15 residues. The junction had 6 bases not matched to a gene; V was cut back by 3 bases and J by 6 bases. CDR3 sequence: CASSFGQGARAEAFF. Here the CDR3 DNA reads TGTGCCAGCAGTTTTGGACAGGGGGCTCGCGCTGAAGCTTTCTTT.

Many counts were recorded for this clone. This rearrangement joins TRBV4-3 to TRBJ2-7, with D uncertain. Germline V gives CDR1 LGHNA, CDR2 YSLEER. The CDR3 is 15 amino acids. V lost 1 base and J lost 2, with 12 bases in between. This CDR3 is CASSQGRSPAYEQYF. CDR3 in DNA: TGCGCCAGCAGCCAAGGACGGAGTCCAGCCTACGAGCAGTACTTC.

This sequence joins TRBV5-5 and TRBJ1-2; tentative D call: TRBD1 (5 bases). The CDR3 extends over 13 amino acids. Germline-derived CDR1 and CDR2 are SGHKS and YYEKEE (reference sequence). The ends were cut back, 2 bases at V and 8 bases at J, with 13 bases in the middle. The CDR3 bases are TGTGCCAGCAGCTTTGGGACGGCCTTGGGCTACACCTTC. Protein: CASSFGTALGYTF.

The chain recombines TRBV7-9 with TRBJ2-1, with 10 nucleotides matching TRBD2. The length of the CDR3 is 15 residues. V shed 3 bases and J 8 bases; nucleotides not matched to a gene: 7. CDR1 and CDR2 (germline): SEHNR, FQNEAQ (reference sequence). CDR3 DNA: TGTGCCAGCAGCTTCCTAGCGGGAGTGTCTGATGAGCAGTTCTTC. This encodes CASSFLAGVSDEQFF.

In this sample, this clone turned up once. This chain uses TRBV5-5 with TRBJ1-2; D perhaps matches TRBD1 (6 bases). V was trimmed by 4 bases and J by 6 bases, leaving 16 bases between them. Germline V lookup: CDR1 SGHKS, CDR2 YYEKEE (reference sequence). CDR3 length: 14 residues. The CDR3 here is CASSSLQGLDGYTF. CDR3 nucleotides: TGTGCCAGCAGCAGCTTACAGGGTTTGGATGGCTACACCTTC.